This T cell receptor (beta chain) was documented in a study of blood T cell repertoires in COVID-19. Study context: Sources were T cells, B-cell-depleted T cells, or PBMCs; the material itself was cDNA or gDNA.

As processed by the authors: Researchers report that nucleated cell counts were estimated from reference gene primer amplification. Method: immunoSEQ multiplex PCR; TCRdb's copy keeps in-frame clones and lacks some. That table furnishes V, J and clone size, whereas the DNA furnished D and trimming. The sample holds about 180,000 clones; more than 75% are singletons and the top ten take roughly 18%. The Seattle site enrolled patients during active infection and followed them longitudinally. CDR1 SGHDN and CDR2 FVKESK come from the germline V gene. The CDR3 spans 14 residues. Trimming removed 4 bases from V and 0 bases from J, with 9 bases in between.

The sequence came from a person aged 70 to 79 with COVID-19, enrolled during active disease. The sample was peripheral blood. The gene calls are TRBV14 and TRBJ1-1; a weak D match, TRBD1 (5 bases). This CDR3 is CASSLDSMNTEAFF. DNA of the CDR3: TGTGCCAGCAGCCTCGACAGTATGAACACTGAAGCTTTCTTT.